Below are 18 T cell receptor beta chains sequenced from a single sample in a study of cytomegalovirus exposure and HLA in healthy donors (dated by TCRdb to the late 2010s). The method behind the library was the immunoSEQ multiplex PCR assay. Held by TCRdb, this immuneACCESS table contains in-frame sequences only and omits some clones. Under half of the omission traces to an unresolved V gene where checked; the cause of the rest is unknown. The sample table shows about 180,000 clones, and 85% are seen once. 15% to 20% of the sample comes from the top ten. Sequences were obtained from PBMCs. These TCRs come from a man between 18 and 35 years old in good health and CMV-seropositive.

The chain joins TRBV10-1 to TRBJ1-1; D unclear. The CDR3 contains 12 residues. Germline V gene lookup returns CDR1 WNHNN and CDR2 SYGVQD (reference sequence). V lost 3 bases to trimming and J lost 0 bases, with 2 bases between them. The CDR3 sequence: CASSDMNTEAFF. The CDR3, as DNA: TGCGCCAGCAGTGATATGAACACTGAAGCTTTCTTT.

The chain recombines TRBV6-1 with TRBJ1-4, with no clear D. The CDR3 sequence is 12 residues long. V was shortened by 7 bases and J by 6 bases, with 9 bases between the two germline ends. From germline, CDR1 is MNHNS and CDR2 SASEGT. CDR3 region: CASNGNDEKLFF. As DNA, the CDR3 is TGTGCCAGCAACGGGAACGATGAAAAACTGTTTTTT.

The rearrangement joins TRBV6-1 to TRBJ2-3; TRBD2 matches at 9 bases. Germline V gene sequence: CDR1 MNHNS, CDR2 SASEGT. V shed 4 bases and J 7 bases; nucleotides not matched to a gene: 18. The CDR3 is 18 amino acids. The CDR3 loop reads CASSVSLAGLGTLNTQYF. The CDR3 nucleotides are TGTGCCAGCAGTGTGTCTCTAGCGGGGTTGGGTACCTTAAATACGCAGTATTTT.

The J gene is TRBJ1-4, the V gene TRBV14; 7 bases line up with TRBD1. The germline gives CDR1 SGHDN, CDR2 FVKESK. V gave up 4 bases and J gave up 5 bases; unmatched junction bases: 7. The CDR3 contains 15 residues. The CDR3 DNA reads as TGTGCCAGCAGCCTCGAAGGGGGCGAAAATGAAAAACTGTTTTTT. Residues: CASSLEGGENEKLFF.

This clone was seen a single time. The rearrangement uses TRBV10-1 and TRBJ2-7, with 11 bases matching TRBD2. The CDR3 length is 15 residues. V gave up 6 bases and J gave up 0 bases; unmatched junction bases: 4. Looked up from germline, CDR1 is WNHNN and CDR2 is SYGVQD (reference sequence). The CDR3 nucleotides are TGCGCCAGCAGCTTAACTAGCGGGAGCTCCTACGAGCAGTACTTC. Its translation is CASSLTSGSSYEQYF.

This clone was recorded only once. J is TRBJ2-7 and V is TRBV11-3; 8 nucleotides agree with TRBD1. The length of the CDR3 is 18 residues. The V gene end was trimmed by 5 bases and the J gene end by 3 bases; junction bases not matched to a gene: 18. Germline lookup yields CDR1 SGHNT and CDR2 YENEEA. The CDR3 bases are TGTGCCAGCAGCCCACTACCGGGACAGGACCTTACACACTACGAGCAGTACTTC. It codes for CASSPLPGQDLTHYEQYF.

The chain combines TRBV30 with TRBJ2-3, with a weak D call TRBD1 (6 bases). CDR1 and CDR2 (germline): GTSNPN, SVGIG (reference sequence). CDR3 size: 14 residues. V lost 4 bases to trimming and J lost 0 bases, with 11 bases between them. Here the CDR3 DNA reads TGTGCCTGGAATGGGGGCTCAAGCACAGATACGCAGTATTTT. Protein product: CAWNGGSSTDTQYF.

The chain employs TRBV28 and TRBJ2-7, with TRBD1 matching 7 bases. Losses at the gene ends were 7 bases for V and 0 bases for J; bases not matched to a gene: 6. This CDR3 comprises 14 residues. Germline V gene sequence: CDR1 MDHEN, CDR2 SYDVKM. CDR3 nucleotide sequence: TGTGCCAGCAAATTTCCAGGGGGCTCCTACGAGCAGTACTTC. Translation: CASKFPGGSYEQYF.

This clone was seen only once. The V gene is TRBV11-3, the J gene TRBJ2-7; possibly TRBD1 for D (5 bases). Trimming left V 1 base short and J 0 bases short, with 7 bases between. The CDR3 consists of 14 residues. Germline CDR1 reads SGHNT; CDR2 reads YENEEA. CDR3 region: CASSLAQGSYEQYF. DNA of the CDR3: TGTGCCAGCAGCTTAGCGCAGGGCTCCTACGAGCAGTACTTC.

The V gene is TRBV9, the J gene TRBJ2-7; a possible D gene is TRBD1 (5 bases). Germline assignment: CDR1 SGDLS and CDR2 YYNGEE. V was pared by 4 bases and J by 5 bases, with 19 bases between. The CDR3 length is 15 residues. CDR3 protein: CASSPRQPLSDEQYF. Here the CDR3 DNA reads TGTGCCAGCAGCCCCAGACAGCCCCTTAGTGACGAGCAGTACTTC.

J is TRBJ1-2 and V is TRBV7-9; D possibly corresponds to TRBD1 (6 bases). This CDR3 spans 14 amino acids. V gave up 0 bases and J gave up 4 bases, with 9 bases separating them. The germline V gene has CDR1 SEHNR and CDR2 FQNEAQ (reference sequence). The CDR3 nucleotides are TGTGCCAGCAGCTTAGCGACAGGTAGCTATGGCTACACCTTC. This gives the protein CASSLATGSYGYTF.

In its sample, this clone was seen once. The chain carries TRBV4-2 and TRBJ2-1; the match to TRBD1 covers 7 bases. The germline CDR1 and CDR2 sequences are LGHNA and YNFKEQ. This CDR3 has 14 amino acids. Trimming removed 2 bases from V and 2 bases from J; junction bases left unmatched: 0. CDR3 DNA: TGTGCCAGCAGCCAAAGGGGGCCCTACAATGAGCAGTTCTTC. Translation gives CASSQRGPYNEQFF.

The V and J genes are TRBV5-4 and TRBJ2-1; 9 positions match TRBD1. CDR1 is SGHNT, CDR2 YYREEE, per germline (reference sequence). The CDR3 is 15 amino acids. The ends lost 3 bases at V and 5 bases at J; junction bases unmatched: 6. This CDR3 reads CASSSPGQGHNEQFF. In DNA, the CDR3 is TGTGCCAGCAGCTCCCCGGGACAGGGCCACAATGAGCAGTTCTTC.

The chain links TRBV29-1 to TRBJ2-5; weak D call: TRBD2 (6 bases). Trimming took 5 bases from V and 0 from J, leaving 13 bases between them. The CDR3 runs 14 residues. The germline gives CDR1 SQVTM, CDR2 ANQGSEA. The CDR3 protein is CSVRDSPYQETQYF. For the CDR3, the DNA is TGCAGCGTTCGGGACTCCCCGTACCAAGAGACCCAGTACTTC. Full variable domain (outside the CDR3, taken from reference TRBV29-1 and TRBJ2-5): SAVISQKPSRDICQRGTSLTIQCQVDSQVTMMFWYRQQPGQSLTLIATANQGSEATYESGFVIDKFPISRPNLTFSTLTVSNMSPEDSSIYLCSVRDSPYQETQYFGPGTRLLVL.

The rearrangement uses TRBV6-1 and TRBJ1-5; D is undetermined. Trimming took off 8 bases at V and 7 bases at J, with 9 bases between the two ends. Germline V gene sequence: CDR1 MNHNS, CDR2 SASEGT. The CDR3 is 11 residues long. CDR3 in DNA: TGTGCCAGCGGGCGATTGCAGCCCCAGCATTTT. Amino acid sequence: CASGRLQPQHF.

The chain employs TRBV21-1 and TRBJ2-7; the table's D call TRBD1 went unverified against the DNA. TRBV21-1 is flagged as a pseudogene. This CDR3 is 16 amino acids long. The CDR3: CASSNSGQGTPYEQYF. The CDR3 DNA follows: TGTGCCAGCAGCAATAGTGGGCAGGGCACTCCCTACGAGCAGTACTTC.

This chain links TRBV11-2 with TRBJ2-7, with TRBD2 matching over 9 bases. The junction had 2 bases not matched to a gene; V was cut back by 1 base and J by 4 bases. The germline gives CDR1 SGHAT, CDR2 FQNNGV. The CDR3 runs to 14 residues. CDR3 nucleotide sequence: TGTGCCAGCAGCTTAGGAGCGGGGGGTTACGAGCAGTACTTC. The encoded protein is CASSLGAGGYEQYF.

The chain uses TRBV5-1 and TRBJ1-1; D ambiguous. CDR1 is SGHRS and CDR2 is YFSETQ in the germline V gene. This CDR3 region has 14 residues. The V and J ends lost 4 bases and 0 bases respectively, with 10 bases between them. The CDR3 reads CASSLGLMNTEAFF. DNA of the CDR3: TGCGCCAGCAGCCTAGGACTGATGAACACTGAAGCTTTCTTT.